This T cell receptor (beta chain) was sequenced for a study of T cells after yellow fever vaccination. Template-switching 5'RACE yielded the TCR cDNA; a universal primer site and UMIs were added in the process. TCRdb re-called the 5' RACE reads with MiXCR, one entry per CDR3 protein. Of hundreds of thousands of distinct CDR3 sequences in the sample, about 14% are singletons; the top ten hold more than 13%. This clonotype was recorded once. Germline and junction disagree at one end, which may indicate a read error. Germline loops: CDR1 SGHRS, CDR2 YFSETQ. This CDR3 has 16 residues. The sequencing used PBMCs, collected on the day of the yellow fever booster vaccination. The rearrangement joins TRBV5-1 to TRBJ2-7; D may match TRBD1 or TRBD2 (5 bases each). This TCR was sampled from a man younger than 45 who received the YFV17D yellow fever vaccine. CDR3 residues: CASSLAQGTESYELYF. CDR3 nucleotides: TGCGCCAGCAGCTTGGCTCAAGGGACGGAATCCTACGAGCTGTACTTC.